A selection of T cell receptor beta chains follows, all from one sample in a study of Ad26.COV2.S vaccination and SARS-CoV-2 variants. Sequencing was performed with immunoSEQ multiplex PCR; in TCRdb, only in-frame clones are kept and a portion is missing. The sample carries some 640,000 clones, around 90% recorded once. The material was peripheral blood, obtained in a trial of Ad26.COV2.S vaccine versus placebo. All receptors derive from a person between 18 and 59 years old who received the Ad26.COV2.S COVID-19 vaccine or a placebo. Both conserved end residues are part of each CDR3. A D gene is named only where the DNA matches it firmly. The size entry is marked missing in some rows and otherwise reads once, few, many or a size class.

D | J | size | V | DNA | CDR3
- | TRBJ2-7 | - | TRBV10-2 | TGCGCCAGCGCGGGCGATACCTACGAGCAGTACTTC | CASAGDTYEQYF
- | TRBJ2-7 | - | TRBV7-6 | TGTGCCAGCAGCCGACTTGGAGCACTGGGAGAGCAGTACTTC | CASSRLGALGEQYF
- | TRBJ2-2 | - | TRBV14 | TGTGCCAGCAGCCAAGATCTTTTGGGCCTCGCCACCGGGGAGCTGTTTTTT | CASSQDLLGLATGELFF
- | TRBJ1-5 | few | TRBV5-8 | TGTGCCAGCAGCACGGGCCCGCTGGATCAGCCCCAGCATTTT | CASSTGPLDQPQHF
- | TRBJ1-5 | - | TRBV5-1 | TGCGCCAGCAGCTCCGACGGAAATCAGCCCCAGCATTTT | CASSSDGNQPQHF
- | TRBJ2-1 | - | TRBV4-3 | TGCGCCAGCAGCCAAGAACTCAGGAGCTCCTACAATGAGCAGTTCTTC | CASSQELRSSYNEQFF
TRBD2 | TRBJ2-3 | - | TRBV5-1 | TGCGCCAGCAGCTTGGGCGCGGGAGTTACAGATACGCAGTATTTT | CASSLGAGVTDTQYF
TRBD1 | TRBJ2-7 | - | TRBV5-4 | TGTGCCAGCAGCTTCGACAGGGTCGAGCAGTACTTC | CASSFDRVEQYF
TRBD1 | TRBJ2-3 | - | TRBV7-2 | TGTGCCAGCAGCTTAGGACCGACAGGGGGCACAGATACGCAGTATTTT | CASSLGPTGGTDTQYF
TRBD2 | TRBJ2-1 | - | TRBV5-8 | TGTGCCACCGGGTCGGGGGGAAATTACAATGAGCAGTTCTTC | CATGSGGNYNEQFF
TRBD1 | TRBJ1-5 | - | TRBV6-5 | TGTGCCAGCAGTTCCAGGGGGCGGGAGCCCCAGCATTTT | CASSSRGREPQHF
TRBD2 | TRBJ2-2 | few | TRBV19 | TGTGCCAGTAGTATGCTAGCGGGGACGACCGGGGAGCTGTTTTTT | CASSMLAGTTGELFF
TRBD2 | TRBJ2-3 | - | TRBV23-1 | TGCGCCAGCAGTCAAAGGACTAGCTGCCGAGATACGCAGTATTTT | CASSQRTSCRDTQYF
- | TRBJ2-5 | - | TRBV7-9 | TGTGCCAGCAGCTTAGGCCGTGGGGTCCAAGAGACCCAGTACTTC | CASSLGRGVQETQYF
TRBD1 | TRBJ1-4 | - | TRBV5-8 | TGTGCCAGCAGCCCAACAGGGGGCTTTGGTGAAAAACTGTTTTTT | CASSPTGGFGEKLFF
- | TRBJ1-1 | - | TRBV7-8 | TGTGCCAGCAGCTTAGACATGAACACTGAAGCTTTCTTT | CASSLDMNTEAFF
- | TRBJ1-4 | - | TRBV6-5 | TGTGCCAGCAGCTACAGGGAGGTAAATGAAAAACTGTTTTTT | CASSYREVNEKLFF
- | TRBJ1-6 | - | TRBV7-3 | TGTGCCAGCAGCCTCCGACGGACTAATTCACCCCTCCACTTT | CASSLRRTNSPLHF
- | TRBJ2-7 | - | TRBV11-1 | TGTGCCAGCACCCAGACAGGATCCTACGAGCAGTACTTC | CASTQTGSYEQYF
TRBD1 | TRBJ2-7 | - | TRBV23-1 | TGCGCCAGCGGCCCCCGGGACAGGGGTCTGGCATTCAACGAGCAGTACTTC | CASGPRDRGLAFNEQYF
- | TRBJ1-6 | few | TRBV7-3 | TGTGCCAGCAGCGTTACAGGGTACTCACCCCTCCACTTT | CASSVTGYSPLHF
- | TRBJ2-2 | few | TRBV5-1 | TGCGCCAGCAGCTTGGGAAATCGGGACACCGGGGAGCTGTTTTTT | CASSLGNRDTGELFF
- | TRBJ1-2 | - | TRBV4-2 | TGTGCCAGCAGCCAAGATGCCGACAGAACCAAACTATGGGGCTACACCTTC | CASSQDADRTKLWGYTF
- | TRBJ2-3 | - | TRBV7-2 | TGTGCCAGCAGCTTCACAGGAACCGATACGCAGTATTTT | CASSFTGTDTQYF
- | TRBJ2-3 | - | TRBV25-1 | TGTGCCAGCAGTGAATTTAGCCAGGGAAAGACAGATACGCAGTATTTT | CASSEFSQGKTDTQYF
- | TRBJ2-1 | - | TRBV2 | TGTGCCAGCAGTGAAGAAGGGGGGAAGCAGTTCTTC | CASSEEGGKQFF
TRBD2 | TRBJ2-7 | - | TRBV6-5 | TGTGCCAGCAGTCCGACTAGCGGGGATCCCTACGAGCAGTACTTC | CASSPTSGDPYEQYF
- | TRBJ2-1 | - | TRBV27 | TGTGCCAGCAGTTTATCGGGCGGGCAGACTGAGCAGTTCTTC | CASSLSGGQTEQFF
TRBD2 | TRBJ2-7 | - | TRBV27 | TGTGCCAGCAGTGGACTAGCGGGCCCATACGAGCAGTACTTC | CASSGLAGPYEQYF
- | TRBJ1-6 | once | TRBV5-1 | TGCGCCAGCAGCTTGGCTGGTGGTTCACCCCTCCACTTT | CASSLAGGSPLHF
- | TRBJ2-1 | - | TRBV24-1 | TGTGCCACCAGTGATTCTGTAGGGACACCCTACAATGAGCAGTTCTTC | CATSDSVGTPYNEQFF
- | TRBJ2-2 | - | TRBV5-1 | TGCGCCAGCAGCCCGACGGCATCCAACACCGGGGAGCTGTTTTTT | CASSPTASNTGELFF
- | TRBJ1-5 | - | TRBV25-1 | TGTGCCAGCAGTGACCCACTCAAGGGTAGCAATCAGCCCCAGCATTTT | CASSDPLKGSNQPQHF
TRBD2 | TRBJ2-1 | once | TRBV7-2 | TGTGCCAGCAGCTATATGGGGAGGGACAATGAGCAGTTCTTC | CASSYMGRDNEQFF
TRBD1 | TRBJ2-5 | - | TRBV19 | TGTGCCAGTAGTACCACAGGGGGTCGCCAGGAGACCCAGTACTTC | CASSTTGGRQETQYF
- | TRBJ1-2 | - | TRBV12-3/TRBV12-4 | TGTGCCAGCAGGACAGACTATGGCTACACCTTC | CASRTDYGYTF
- | TRBJ2-1 | - | TRBV5-8 | TGTGCCAGCAGCTTGGTTGGTCAGCTTTTTGAGCAGTTCTTC | CASSLVGQLFEQFF